Shown below are 7 T cell receptor beta chains from a single sample sequenced in a study of OX40 agonist ivuxolimab in advanced cancers. Only in-frame clones appear in the TCRdb table, and some are missing; sequencing was by immunoSEQ multiplex PCR. Of 99,000 or so clones detected, around nine tenths appear once; the ten largest clones hold roughly 0.31%. Specimen: CD4+ or CD8+ T cells sorted from blood, collected in a trial of the OX40 agonist ivuxolimab. Every receptor here comes from an adult with an advanced solid tumor such as melanoma, head and neck, liver or kidney cancer.

This clone was observed a few times. The chain recombines TRBV21-1 with TRBJ2-7; whether TRBD1, the table's D call, matches the DNA was not checked. TRBV21-1 is a pseudogene locus. The CDR3 has 16 amino acids. The CDR3 region has the DNA TGTGCCAGCAGCAAAGGACACAGGGGTACGCCCTACGAGCAGTACTTC. Translating gives CASSKGHRGTPYEQYF.

The V call is TRBV30, the J call TRBJ2-5; 10 positions match TRBD1. CDR1 GTSNPN and CDR2 SVGIG come from the germline V gene (reference sequence). The CDR3 is 15 residues long. The J segment lost 0 bases and the V segment lost 6 bases, leaving 7 bases of the junction unmatched. CDR3 coding DNA: TGTGCCTGTCGTCCGGGACAGGGGTACCAAGAGACCCAGTACTTC. It yields the protein CACRPGQGYQETQYF.

The chain combines TRBV4-1 with TRBJ1-6; possibly TRBD1 for D (6 bases). This CDR3 is built from 15 residues. Trimming pared 2 bases from V and 9 bases from J, leaving 14 bases between. Germline CDR1 MGHRA, CDR2 YSYEKL. The CDR3 protein is CASSQKQGEASPLHF. DNA for the CDR3: TGCGCCAGCAGCCAAAAACAGGGCGAGGCTTCACCCCTCCACTTT.

The gene calls are TRBV7-2 and TRBJ1-2; tentatively, D is TRBD1 (6 bases). The CDR3 totals 14 residues. Per germline, CDR1 SGHTA and CDR2 FQGNSA. The ends were cut back, 1 base at V and 7 bases at J, with 13 bases in the middle. The CDR3 nucleotides read TGTGCCAGCAGCTTAGGACAGGCCTCCTCTGGCTACACCTTC. This sequence encodes CASSLGQASSGYTF.

J is TRBJ1-6 and V is TRBV27; D gene uncertain. Germline V gives CDR1 MNHEY, CDR2 SMNVEV (reference sequence). V shed 3 bases and J shed 5 bases, with 14 bases lying between them. The length of the CDR3 is 16 residues. Here the CDR3 reads CASSFSGIVNNSPLHF. In DNA, the CDR3 is TGTGCCAGCAGTTTTTCCGGGATTGTAAATAATTCACCCCTCCACTTT.

The genes are TRBV7-2 and TRBJ2-4; 9 bases line up with TRBD2. This CDR3 has 17 amino acids. V dropped 4 bases and J dropped 3; count of bases not matched to a gene: 10. The germline V gene has CDR1 SGHTA and CDR2 FQGNSA. CDR3 nucleotides: TGTGCCAGCAGCTCCGGGACTAGCTTCAGGAGCAAAAACATTCAGTACTTC. It is translated as CASSSGTSFRSKNIQYF.

The chain joins TRBV7-9 to TRBJ2-1; D tentatively reads TRBD1 or TRBD2 (5 bases each). The CDR3 is 15 residues long. Trimming removed 2 bases from V and 5 bases from J, with 13 bases in between. Germline-derived CDR1 and CDR2 are SEHNR and FQNEAQ (reference sequence). CDR3 residues: CASSLLMGTNNEQFF. The CDR3 DNA reads as TGTGCCAGCAGCTTATTAATGGGGACCAACAATGAGCAGTTCTTC.